This TCR beta chain comes out of a study of naive and memory T cell subsets. Overall study findings and caveats: Possibly reflecting memory cells re-expressing CD45RA, a few larger clonotypes occurred in naive repertoires, especially CD8. Diversity fell and Gini index rose from naive through CM, EM, EMRA.

A few counts support this clonotype. Antigen: not known. The beta constant-region primer was an equimolar mix of two oligonucleotides covering TRBC1 and TRBC2. Ligated cDNA was amplified by four rounds of PCR with nested alpha and beta constant-region primers and SP2. TCRdb independently ran MiXCR on the UMI-ligation and nested PCR reads; one entry per CDR3 protein. This table has 120,000 to 150,000 distinct CDR3 sequences, 22% appearing once. V lost 2 bases, J lost 9 bases, and 11 bases lay in between. CDR1 and CDR2 from the germline V gene are DFQATT and SNEGSKA (reference sequence). This CDR3 is 12 amino acids long.

The chain joins TRBV20-1 to TRBJ2-1; no clear D. Source material: naive CD4+ T cells from blood. The TCR was taken from a human donor in good health. The chain's CDR3 is CSARLPGGEQFF. CDR3 nucleotide sequence: TGCAGTGCTAGATTACCCGGTGGTGAGCAGTTCTTC.